This T cell receptor (beta chain) appears in the sequencing data of a study of technical replicates of blood from four donors. Sequencing used immunoSEQ multiplex PCR; TCRdb keeps in-frame clones, though not all of them. The sample consists of approximately 93,000 clones, 94% of them appearing once. Sample: T cells isolated from PBMCs. This sequence originates from a human donor in good health.

The CDR3 loop reads CASSQLQQGGETQYF. In DNA, the CDR3 is TGCGCCAGCAGCCAACTCCAACAGGGAGGGGAGACCCAGTACTTC. This chain uses TRBV4-1 with TRBJ2-5, with TRBD2 as a possible D gene (7 bases). This CDR3 is 15 amino acids long. Germline CDR1 is MGHRA and CDR2 is YSYEKL. V shed 2 bases and J shed 5 bases, with 15 bases lying between them.